One and the same sample provided the 17 T cell receptor beta chains below, sequenced in a study of T-cell reconstitution after alpha-beta-depleted transplantation in children. The TCRbeta library was prepared with unique molecular identifiers. One entry per CDR3 protein, called by TCRdb with MiXCR from the PCR reads. The sample shows roughly 420,000 distinct CDR3 sequences, 15% to 20% of them seen only once. This specimen consisted of PBMCs, mostly from graft donor cells, obtained 360 days after TCRalphabeta/CD19-depleted stem cell transplant. All receptors come from a boy in the first two years of life who had a stem cell transplant for Wiskott-Aldrich syndrome, so the T cells may come from the graft donor.

This clonotype was seen a few times. V and J are TRBV18 and TRBJ1-2, with D possibly matching TRBD1 (5 bases). CDR1 and CDR2 (germline): KGHSH, LQKENI. V was cut by 2 bases and J by 6 bases, with 13 bases left in between. This CDR3 has 14 amino acids. CDR3 sequence (DNA): TGTGCCAGCTCACCAGGGCCAGGGATGAATGGCTACACCTTC. Residues: CASSPGPGMNGYTF.

The chain joins TRBV6-5 to TRBJ2-7, with 7 bases aligning to TRBD1. The germline gives CDR1 MNHEY, CDR2 SVGAGI. The CDR3 is made up of 15 amino acids. V lost 0 bases and J lost 5; bases outside the gene matches: 7. The CDR3 DNA sequence: TGTGCCAGCAGTTACTCGACAGGGAGCGTGCACGAGCAGTACTTC. Translation: CASSYSTGSVHEQYF.

This clonotype occurred a few times. The chain joins TRBV5-1 to TRBJ2-1; D call uncertain. V was shortened by 2 bases and J by 2 bases, with 17 bases between the two germline ends. The CDR3 is made up of 17 amino acids. In germline, CDR1 is SGHRS, CDR2 YFSETQ. The CDR3 nucleotides are TGCGCCAGCAGCTTTCTCCCAGCCCCCCCGGCCTACAATGAGCAGTTCTTC. This sequence encodes CASSFLPAPPAYNEQFF.

The V and J genes are TRBV11-2 and TRBJ2-7, with 7 bases that match TRBD1. With 5 bases clipped from V and 4 bases from J, the junction kept 11 bases outside the gene matches. The CDR3 covers 15 residues. Germline lookup yields CDR1 SGHAT and CDR2 FQNNGV. The CDR3 DNA reads as TGTGCCAGCAGCCTAACCTCCAGGGGGTTGTACGAGCAGTACTTC. This codes for CASSLTSRGLYEQYF.

This clonotype showed up just a few times. The chain links TRBV4-3 to TRBJ2-7; a possible D gene is TRBD2 (6 bases). The germline gives CDR1 LGHNA, CDR2 YSLEER. The V gene lost 3 bases and the J gene lost 2 bases, with 14 bases spanning the gap. The CDR3 sequence is 15 residues long. Here the CDR3 reads CASSHGPGGTYEQYF. DNA for the CDR3: TGCGCCAGCAGCCACGGGCCGGGCGGGACCTACGAGCAGTACTTC.

The chain uses TRBV20-1 and TRBJ2-3, with TRBD2 matching over 7 bases. V shed 2 bases and J 4 bases; nucleotides not matched to a gene: 3. The V gene's germline CDR1 is DFQATT and CDR2 SNEGSKA (reference sequence). This CDR3 has 13 amino acids. The chain's CDR3 is CSARPGGPDTQYF. For the CDR3, the DNA is TGCAGTGCTAGACCGGGGGGACCAGATACGCAGTATTTT.

The V call is TRBV6-2 or TRBV6-3, the J call TRBJ2-7; 7 positions match TRBD2. The CDR3 totals 14 residues. The V segment lost 5 bases and the J segment 3 bases; nucleotides outside the gene matches: 7. CDR1 and CDR2 from the germline V gene are MNHEY and SVGEGT. The CDR3 DNA follows: TGTGCCAGCAGTAACCCCGGGACTATCTACGAGCAGTACTTC. Residues: CASSNPGTIYEQYF.

CDR3 sequence (DNA): TGCGCCAGCAGCCTCACACCAAGGACGGCTGAAAAACTGTTTTTT. Translation: CASSLTPRTAEKLFF. The chain is built from TRBV5-1 and TRBJ1-4, with no clear D. Germline CDR1 SGHRS, CDR2 YFSETQ. The CDR3 totals 15 residues. Trimming took 4 bases from V and 7 from J, leaving 17 bases between them.

This clonotype was recorded a few times. In DNA form, the CDR3 reads TGTGCCAGCAGTTTAATAACAGGGGGCCACGGGGAGCTGTTTTTT. It encodes CASSLITGGHGELFF. The rearrangement links TRBV12-3 or TRBV12-4 to TRBJ2-2; 9 bases are a match to TRBD1. CDR3 length: 15 amino acids. The trim removed 2 bases at V and 7 bases at J, leaving 5 bases unmatched.

J is TRBJ2-7 and V is TRBV29-1; no reliable D call. V was pared by 7 bases and J by 2 bases, with 15 bases between. Germline lookup yields CDR1 SQVTM and CDR2 ANQGSEA. This CDR3 contains 13 residues. CDR3 in amino acids: CSARPGPTYEQYF. Written as DNA, the CDR3 is TGCAGCGCCCGTCCGGGCCCTACCTACGAGCAGTACTTC.

The V and J genes are TRBV30 and TRBJ2-1, with D hard to call. This CDR3 has 13 amino acids. Trimming left V 2 bases short and J 2 bases short, with 7 bases between. CDR1 and CDR2 (germline): GTSNPN, SVGIG (reference sequence). CDR3 DNA sequence: TGTGCCTGGAGTTGGGTAGCCTACAATGAGCAGTTCTTC. It is translated as CAWSWVAYNEQFF.

This clonotype was seen repeatedly, ten times or more. This chain links TRBV5-1 with TRBJ2-5; weak D call: TRBD1 (5 bases). This CDR3 has 12 amino acids. V lost 7 bases, J lost 1 base, and 8 bases lay in between. Germline V gene sequence: CDR1 SGHRS, CDR2 YFSETQ. The CDR3 coding sequence is TGCGCCAGCGGTACAGGCCAAGAGACCCAGTACTTC. This sequence encodes CASGTGQETQYF.

This clonotype was detected only a few times. The chain is built from TRBV20-1 and TRBJ2-3; 11 nucleotides agree with TRBD2. The CDR3 extends over 16 amino acids. The germline CDR1 and CDR2 sequences are DFQATT and SNEGSKA (reference sequence). Losses at the gene ends were 6 bases for V and 5 bases for J; bases not matched to a gene: 13. The CDR3 DNA sequence: TGCAGTGCCTCAAGCATAGCGGGAGGGCCGATAGATACGCAGTATTTT. This encodes CSASSIAGGPIDTQYF.

This clonotype has only a few counts. This CDR3 is CASSSGIRIINTGELFF. The CDR3 DNA is TGCGCCAGCAGCTCTGGGATCCGCATTATTAACACCGGGGAGCTGTTTTTT. The chain joins TRBV5-1 to TRBJ2-2, with D uncertain. Germline CDR1 SGHRS, CDR2 YFSETQ. V lost 3 bases to trimming and J lost 2 bases, with 17 bases between them. The CDR3 length is 17 residues.

The chain joins TRBV10-3 to TRBJ2-5; TRBD2 matches at 9 bases. V lost 6 bases and J lost 5; bases outside the gene matches: 10. The length of the CDR3 is 15 residues. Germline values: CDR1 ENHRY, CDR2 SYGVKD. The CDR3 DNA reads as TGTGCCATCAGCAAATCTAGCGGGAATCGGGAGACCCAGTACTTC. It encodes CAISKSSGNRETQYF.

This clonotype was detected a few times. The chain carries TRBV29-1 and TRBJ2-3; D is uncertain. V shed 3 bases and J shed 5 bases, with 9 bases lying between them. The CDR3 sequence is 12 residues long. Germline CDR1 is SQVTM and CDR2 is ANQGSEA. DNA for the CDR3: TGCAGCGTTGATCAGAGCGTAGATACGCAGTATTTT. Amino acid sequence: CSVDQSVDTQYF.

V gene TRBV7-9 combines with J gene TRBJ2-7; D gene uncertain. Germline V gives CDR1 SEHNR, CDR2 FQNEAQ (reference sequence). CDR3 length equals 13 residues. Deletions cut 4 bases from V and 2 bases from J, with 9 bases between. The CDR3 here is CASSSLVPYEQYF. The CDR3, as DNA: TGTGCCAGCAGCTCGTTGGTCCCCTACGAGCAGTACTTC.